This T cell receptor (beta chain) was sequenced during a study of T cells after yellow fever vaccination. Study at large: SMART-Seq v4 Ultra Low Input handled preparation of low-cell-number fractions. Study results and limitations: It was the secondary response that reached its peak faster, day 5 versus 15, but it was weaker.

TCRdb called the 5' RACE reads again in MiXCR, with one record for every CDR3 protein. Among about 12,000 distinct CDR3 sequences, 4.5% to 5% were seen once, and the ten largest hold 40% to 60%. Germline CDR1 is DFQATT and CDR2 is SNEGSKA (reference sequence). The CDR3 runs to 14 residues. Trimming took 4 bases from V and 5 from J; bases not matched to a gene: 6. In this sample, this clonotype turned up many times. Sequenced material: PBMCs, either bulk or a sorted T-cell subset (CD4+, CD8+, memory, or dextramer-sorted; not recorded which), taken 45 days after the yellow fever booster vaccination. This TCR came from a man in his thirties or forties who received the YFV17D yellow fever vaccine. The genes are TRBV20-1 and TRBJ2-3, with TRBD2 matching over 10 bases. For the CDR3, the DNA is TGCAGTGCTACTCTAGCGGGAGTTTTAGATACGCAGTATTTT. It specifies CSATLAGVLDTQYF.